The subject of this entry is one TCR beta chain. The data were taken from a study of blood T cell repertoires in COVID-19. Only in-frame clones appear in the TCRdb table, and some are missing; sequencing was by immunoSEQ multiplex PCR. In the table there are a few hundred thousand clones, 84% of which are singletons. The CDR3 covers 13 residues. Germline trimming cut 3 bases from V and 5 bases from J; bases unmatched to any gene: 3. Germline CDR1 SGHNT, CDR2 YENEEA. The chain recombines TRBV11-3 with TRBJ1-2, with 7 bases matching TRBD1. Input material: peripheral blood. The origin of this receptor is a woman aged 40 to 50 who had recovered from COVID-19. Here the CDR3 DNA reads TGTGCCAGCAGCTTGGGACAGACTTATGGCTACACCTTC. It yields the protein CASSLGQTYGYTF.